The rows below give T cell receptor beta chains drawn from one sample of a study of shared clonotypes between healthy human individuals. Libraries were prepared by immunoSEQ multiplex PCR; TCRdb keeps only in-frame clonotypes and omits some of them. The sample holds some 1,600,000 clones, approximately 98% seen once. Sequenced: naive CD4+ T cells sorted from blood. The receptors derive from a man between 25 and 39 years old in good health. Each CDR3 is given with its conserved first and last residue. Each record gives: V gene, CDR3 length, CDR3 protein.

>TRBV9|14
CASSGYQAAYEQYF
>TRBV5-1|14
CASSFSGQTYEQYF
>TRBV13|15
CASSLRRSRYNEQFF
>TRBV25-1|18
CASSGSSRRDRSTGELFF
>TRBV18|15
CASSPPGRGNQPQHF
>TRBV7-8|16
CASSPSPRGPKNIQYF
>TRBV7-2|14
CASSRPGTGFEAFF
>TRBV7-2|16
CASSSTRTYAKNIQYF
>TRBV25-1|14
CASSEFYRGDTQYF
>TRBV5-6|15
CASRVTGGAWDGYTF
>TRBV5-6|15
CASSLVWASPYEQYF
>TRBV18|14
CASSPDPNTGELFF
>TRBV5-4|13
CASKIALNTEAFF
>TRBV10-3|14
CAISGAASGNTIYF
>TRBV18|16
CASSLRTSGSLETQYF
>TRBV5-4|12
CASSLKGEKLFF
>TRBV6-1|17
CASSGTAGISTNEKLFF
>TRBV10-2|12
CASNQGGETQYF
>TRBV6-5|16
CASSYVSGEINYGYTF
>TRBV6-6|16
CASSYRTGDGNQPQHF
>TRBV19|16
CASRRSGTGDYNEQFF
>TRBV14|14
CASSPAGAGNIQYF
>TRBV11-1|14
CASSLAGAIPGYTF
>TRBV5-1|16
CASSLGTEAVYNEQFF
>TRBV10-1|14
CASSGGQGDTEAFF
>TRBV9|12
CASSAREGERYF
>TRBV29-1|11
CSVGLYNEQFF
>TRBV5-4|13
CASSLLENNEQFF
>TRBV5-1|16
CASSPSRAGVSYEQYF
>TRBV28|15
CASSPPGAPNYEQYF
>TRBV18|15
CASSPLAGGNNEQFF
>TRBV19|13
CASSTDPPTAQYF
>TRBV27|19
CASKPGLAGGPIPYNEQFF
>TRBV2|13
CASSPIWGETQYF
>TRBV28|13
CASSSGTRGRPFF
>TRBV5-1|14
CASSSGEPRGEAFF
>TRBV5-1|15
CASSSGLAGVYEQYF
>TRBV10-3|14
CAISKGQSQETQYF
>TRBV7-3|13
CASSTQGDTEAFF
>TRBV4-3|14
CASSGEAGGYEQYF
>TRBV7-8|17
CASSLVGGWGAGQPQHF
>TRBV7-9|17
CASSLQPFGGRVYEQYF
>TRBV5-4|15
CASSRGSLYTGELFF
>TRBV28|13
CASSRSLGGTQYF
>TRBV29-1|12
CSVGRGEPEAFF
>TRBV30|12
CAWSRHPREQYF
>TRBV18|16
CASSPPFSGSSNEQFF
>TRBV6-6|13
CASSRDRDYGYTF
>TRBV7-8|19
CASSLAPSGDIASTDTQYF
>TRBV15|15
CATSRDRTSGYEQYF
>TRBV19|17
CASSIRGARTGNQPQHF
>TRBV4-1|14
CASSQGTGRTGYTF
>TRBV5-4|15
CASSLGQLKASEQYF
>TRBV27|14
CASRVVQGTYEQYF
>TRBV19|15
CASKINTGVGEKLFF
>TRBV28|13
CASSSGGNNEQFF
>TRBV10-1|17
CASSEVSGRRTYNEQFF
>TRBV7-2|16
CASSSRLAGSYNEQFF
>TRBV7-9|16
CASRPTSGSVTGELFF
>TRBV18|14
CASAAHRDSYEQYF